The present entry profiles one T cell receptor (beta chain) with its context. Its specificity is unknown. The data were obtained in a study of cytomegalovirus exposure and HLA in healthy donors. Study findings and constraints: The study labeled approximately 150 TCR beta chains cytomegalovirus-associated. According to a subsequent analysis, TCR clusters from the first cohort were inclined to appear together in the roughly 120 validation repertoires. Most sequenced TCRs were rare (though some public TCRs occurred in many donors).

The assay was immunoSEQ multiplex PCR, and TCRdb's table has in-frame clones only and misses some. Here the sample spans some 100,000 clones, 88% being singletons. This receptor was identified in a man between 18 and 29 years old in good health and CMV-seropositive. The sample taken for sequencing was PBMCs.

CDR3 bases: TGTGCCAGCAGGCCCGAGCGGGGGGGTGATTACGAGCAGTACTTC. Amino acids: CASRPERGGDYEQYF. The gene calls are TRBV5-6 and TRBJ2-7; 10 nucleotides match TRBD2. V lost 5 bases to trimming and J lost 4 bases; unmatched junction nucleotides: 9. Germline assignment: CDR1 SGHDT and CDR2 YYEEEE. The CDR3 contains 15 residues.